This is a list of T cell receptor beta chains from one sample in a study of cytomegalovirus exposure and HLA in healthy donors. Data came from immunoSEQ multiplex PCR; TCRdb stores just in-frame clones and leaves some out. The table includes about 95,000 clones, about 76% detected once. Sequenced sample: PBMCs. Receptor source: a woman aged 35 to 49 in good health and CMV-seronegative. Both conserved end residues are part of each CDR3. D genes are given only for firm matches. Not every row has a clone size; where given, it reads once, few, many or a size class.

D,J,size,V,DNA,CDR3
TRBD2,TRBJ2-1,.,TRBV7-2,TGTGCCAGCAGCCTACTAGCGGGGGGGCCCAATGAGCAGTTCTTC,CASSLLAGGPNEQFF
TRBD1,TRBJ1-1,.,TRBV9,TGTGCCAGCAGCGTAGGGGACAGGGGAAAAGCTTTCTTT,CASSVGDRGKAFF
.,TRBJ1-1,few,TRBV9,TGTGCCAGCAGCCCAAGCCGGGGGACTGAAGCTTTCTTT,CASSPSRGTEAFF
.,TRBJ2-7,.,TRBV7-8,TGTGCCAGCAGCTTAGGACAGGACTCCTACGAGCAGTACTTC,CASSLGQDSYEQYF
TRBD1,TRBJ2-1,once,TRBV2,TGTGCCAGCAGTCCGGGACAGCGACTAAATGAGCAGTTCTTC,CASSPGQRLNEQFF
TRBD2,TRBJ2-5,.,TRBV7-9,TGTGCCAGCAGCCGAGGTAGCGGGGGGGCGGAGACCCAGTACTTC,CASSRGSGGAETQYF
.,TRBJ1-4,few,TRBV5-1,TGCGCCAGCAGCGCAAACGGAGAACTGTTTTTT,CASSANGELFF
.,TRBJ1-5,.,TRBV5-1,TGCGCCAGCAGCTTGGTGGTCGGGTCTCAGCCCCAGCATTTT,CASSLVVGSQPQHF
.,TRBJ1-2,.,TRBV4-2,TGTGCCAGCAGCCGCAAAGGGGATAACTATGGCTACACCTTC,CASSRKGDNYGYTF
TRBD2,TRBJ2-5,few,TRBV5-1,TGCGCCAGCAGCTCTAGGACTAGCGGGGGGGCGACGGAGACCCAGTACTTC,CASSSRTSGGATETQYF
.,TRBJ2-5,.,TRBV27,TGTGCCAGCAGTCCTGGAGGCGGATACGGGGAGACCCAGTACTTC,CASSPGGGYGETQYF
.,TRBJ2-3,few,TRBV13,TGTGCCAGCAGCTTAGTTAGAGATACGCAGTATTTT,CASSLVRDTQYF
.,TRBJ1-1,.,TRBV5-1,TGCGCCAGCAGCGAAGAGGACAGATTGAACACTGAAGCTTTCTTT,CASSEEDRLNTEAFF
TRBD1,TRBJ2-7,.,TRBV6-5,TGTGCCAGCAGCCCCGACAGGGGCAGTTGGGACGAGCAGTACTTC,CASSPDRGSWDEQYF
.,TRBJ2-3,.,TRBV5-1,TGCGCCAGCAGGGCAGGGCCCTCCTTCACAGATACGCAGTATTTT,CASRAGPSFTDTQYF
.,TRBJ1-2,.,TRBV4-3,TGCGCCAGCAGCCAAGATCGCGCCTTACGTAGCTATGGCTACACCTTC,CASSQDRALRSYGYTF
TRBD1,TRBJ1-1,.,TRBV27,TGTGCCAGCAGTTCCAGGGGGGACACTGAAGCTTTCTTT,CASSSRGDTEAFF
TRBD1,TRBJ2-7,.,TRBV6-5,TGTGCCAGCAGGTCCCATACAGGGGGCCGGCAGTACTTC,CASRSHTGGRQYF
.,TRBJ2-5,.,TRBV12-5,TGTGCTAGTGGTAACAGGGATCAAGAGACCCAGTACTTC,CASGNRDQETQYF
TRBD1,TRBJ1-4,.,TRBV5-1,TGCGCCAGCAGCTTTACGGGACAGGGTAATGAAAAACTGTTTTTT,CASSFTGQGNEKLFF
.,TRBJ2-7,.,TRBV7-2,TGTGCCAGCAGCTCACAGGGAAATCCCCTCCTAGGCGAGCAGTACTTC,CASSSQGNPLLGEQYF
TRBD1,TRBJ2-7,.,TRBV4-2,TGTGCCAGCAGCCAGGCACAGGGGATCTACGAGCAGTACTTC,CASSQAQGIYEQYF
.,TRBJ2-2,.,TRBV6-5,TGTGCCAGCAACAGACAGGAAGACACCGGGGAGCTGTTTTTT,CASNRQEDTGELFF
.,TRBJ2-7,once,TRBV27,TGTGCCAGCAGTTTATCCGTTGGGACTCCTACCTACGAGCAGTACTTC,CASSLSVGTPTYEQYF
.,TRBJ2-2,.,TRBV19,TGTGCCAGCGGGGGGCGGACGAACACCGGGGAGCTGTTTTTT,CASGGRTNTGELFF
.,TRBJ2-5,.,TRBV5-1,TGCGCCAGCAGCCAGTATCGGACTGGCTCGGGTGAGACCCAGTACTTC,CASSQYRTGSGETQYF
.,TRBJ2-7,.,TRBV6-5,TGTGCCAGCAGACCCCGGACGGGGAGCAAGGAGCAGTACTTC,CASRPRTGSKEQYF
.,TRBJ2-1,.,TRBV4-1,TGCGCCAGCAGCCAAAGGTCGGGTGGCTCCTACAATGAGCAGTTCTTC,CASSQRSGGSYNEQFF
TRBD1,TRBJ1-1,.,TRBV6-5,TGTGCCAGCAGACGGACAGGGTCGCCCCCTGAAGCTTTCTTT,CASRRTGSPPEAFF
TRBD2,TRBJ2-1,once,TRBV10-3,TGTGCCATCACCATTAGCGGGGGGAATCAAAATGAGCAGTTCTTC,CAITISGGNQNEQFF
.,TRBJ1-6,.,TRBV18,TGTGCCAGCTCACCAAACGGGATTTCACCCCTCCACTTT,CASSPNGISPLHF
TRBD2,TRBJ2-5,.,TRBV5-1,TGCGCCAGCGGAGGACTAGCGGGACAAGAGACCCAGTACTTC,CASGGLAGQETQYF
TRBD2,TRBJ2-1,.,TRBV25-1,TGTGCCAGCAGATCTAGCGGGAGGCGGGATGAGCAGTTCTTC,CASRSSGRRDEQFF
.,TRBJ1-1,.,TRBV11-2,TGTGCCAGCAGCTGGGACAAAAACACTGAAGCTTTCTTT,CASSWDKNTEAFF
TRBD2,TRBJ2-1,.,TRBV6-7,TGTGCCAGCCTGACTAGCGGGGTCTCCTACAATGAGCAGTTCTTC,CASLTSGVSYNEQFF
TRBD2,TRBJ2-3,once,TRBV4-2,TGTGCCAGCAGCCTCGACCAGACTAGCGGAACAGATACGCAGTATTTT,CASSLDQTSGTDTQYF
.,TRBJ2-7,.,TRBV2,TGTGCCAGCAGTCGGAGCTCCTACGAGCAGTACTTC,CASSRSSYEQYF
TRBD2,TRBJ2-5,.,TRBV10-3,TGTGCCATCAGTCACGACCTCATAAGCGGGGGGGCCGGAGAGACCCAGTACTTC,CAISHDLISGGAGETQYF
TRBD1,TRBJ1-5,.,TRBV18,TGTGCCAGCTCACCAACCGGGACAGGGTATCAGCCCCAGCATTTT,CASSPTGTGYQPQHF
.,TRBJ1-1,.,TRBV2,TGTGCCAGCAGTGAGTTTACAGGTTTGGCTGAAGCTTTCTTT,CASSEFTGLAEAFF
.,TRBJ1-2,.,TRBV7-3,TGTGCCAGCAGCTTAAATCGGTCCGGGAGGCTAGGATATGGCTACACCTTC,CASSLNRSGRLGYGYTF
TRBD2,TRBJ2-5,once,TRBV11-1,TGTGCCAGTAAAGAGCGGGGCAGCCAAGAGACCCAGTACTTC,CASKERGSQETQYF
.,TRBJ1-3,.,TRBV5-6,TGTGCCAGCAGCTTGGCCGAGGAATTCTCTGGAAACACCATATATTTT,CASSLAEEFSGNTIYF
TRBD1,TRBJ2-2,.,TRBV7-2,TGTGCCAGCAGCTCCGGGACAGGGACCGGGGAGCTGTTTTTT,CASSSGTGTGELFF
.,TRBJ1-1,.,TRBV28,TGTGCCAGCATGGGTTCAGGATGGGGCGCTGAAGCTTTCTTT,CASMGSGWGAEAFF
.,TRBJ2-7,.,TRBV2,TGTGCCAGCAGGAAGGGTAACGACAGGTACGGCGAGCAGTACTTC,CASRKGNDRYGEQYF
.,TRBJ2-7,.,TRBV7-8,TGTGCCAGCAGCTCCGCGGGCTACGAGCAGTACTTC,CASSSAGYEQYF
TRBD2,TRBJ2-5,few,TRBV6-6,TGTGCCAGTAGGACTAGCTCGGAGACCCAGTACTTC,CASRTSSETQYF